This T cell receptor beta chain was captured in a study of blood T cell repertoires in COVID-19. Study-level information: The United States, Italy and Spain provided the acute and convalescent COVID-19 samples. T cells, B-cell-depleted T cells, or PBMCs provided the cDNA or gDNA that served as material.

This CDR3 spans 14 amino acids. Original handling: Nucleated cell number was recorded as an estimate derived from reference gene primer amplification. Profiling relied on immunoSEQ multiplex PCR, and the TCRdb table lists in-frame clones only, not all of them. From that table come the V and J calls and clone size; the DNA was used to work out D and trimming. Among around 160,000 clones listed, around 85% were seen once. The rearrangement joins TRBV21-1 to TRBJ2-7; TRBD1, the table's D call, was not compared with the DNA. TRBV21-1 is tagged as a pseudogene. This sequence originates from a woman aged 40 to 50 with active or convalescent COVID-19. The specimen sequenced was peripheral blood. CDR3 DNA: TGTGCCAGCAGCAACCGACAGACCTCCTACGAGCAGTACTTC. This codes for CASSNRQTSYEQYF.